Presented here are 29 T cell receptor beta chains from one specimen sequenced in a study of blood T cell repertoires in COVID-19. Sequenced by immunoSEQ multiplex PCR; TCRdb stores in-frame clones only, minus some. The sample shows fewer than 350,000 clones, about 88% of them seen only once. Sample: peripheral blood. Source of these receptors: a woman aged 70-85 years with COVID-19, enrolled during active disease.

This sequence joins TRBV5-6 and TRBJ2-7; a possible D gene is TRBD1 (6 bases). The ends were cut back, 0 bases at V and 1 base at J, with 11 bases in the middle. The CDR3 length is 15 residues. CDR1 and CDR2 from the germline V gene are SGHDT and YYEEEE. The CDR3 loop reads CASSLVRGLSYEQYF. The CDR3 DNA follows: TGTGCCAGCAGCTTGGTCAGGGGTCTATCCTACGAGCAGTACTTC. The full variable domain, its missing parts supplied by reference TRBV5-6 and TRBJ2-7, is DAGVTQSPTHLIKTRGQQVTLRCSPKSGHDTVSWYQQALGQGPQFIFQYYEEEERQRGNFPDRFSGHQFPNYSSELNVNALLLGDSALYLCASSLVRGLSYEQYFGPGTRLTVT.

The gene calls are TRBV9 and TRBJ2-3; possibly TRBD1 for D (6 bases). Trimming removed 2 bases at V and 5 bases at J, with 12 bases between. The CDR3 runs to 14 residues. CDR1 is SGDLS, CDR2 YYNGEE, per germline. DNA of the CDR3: TGTGCCAGCAGCGTCCTCGGACAGAAAGATACGCAGTATTTT. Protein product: CASSVLGQKDTQYF. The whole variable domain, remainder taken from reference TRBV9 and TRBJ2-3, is DSGVTQTPKHLITATGQRVTLRCSPRSGDLSVYWYQQSLDQGLQFLIQYYNGEERAKGNILERFSAQQFPDLHSELNLSSLELGDSALYFCASSVLGQKDTQYFGPGTRLTVL.

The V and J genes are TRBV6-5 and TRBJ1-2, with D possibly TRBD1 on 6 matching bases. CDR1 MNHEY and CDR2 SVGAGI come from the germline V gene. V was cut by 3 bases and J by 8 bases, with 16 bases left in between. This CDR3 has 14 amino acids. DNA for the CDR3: TGTGCCAGCAGTTATAAGGGCAGGGGATACGGCTACACCTTC. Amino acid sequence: CASSYKGRGYGYTF.

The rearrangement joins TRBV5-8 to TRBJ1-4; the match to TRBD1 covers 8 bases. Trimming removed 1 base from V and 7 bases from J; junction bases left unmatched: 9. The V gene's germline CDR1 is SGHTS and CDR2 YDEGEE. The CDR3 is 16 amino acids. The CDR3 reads CASSLQGAALGEKLFF. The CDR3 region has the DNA TGTGCCAGCAGCTTGCAGGGGGCCGCTCTGGGTGAAAAACTGTTTTTT.

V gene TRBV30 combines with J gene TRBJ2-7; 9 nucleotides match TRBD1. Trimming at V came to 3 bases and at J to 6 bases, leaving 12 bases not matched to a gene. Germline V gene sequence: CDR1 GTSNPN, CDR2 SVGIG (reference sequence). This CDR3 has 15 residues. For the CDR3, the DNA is TGTGCCTGGAGGGCCCCCGGGACAGGGTGGTTCGAGCAGTACTTC. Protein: CAWRAPGTGWFEQYF.

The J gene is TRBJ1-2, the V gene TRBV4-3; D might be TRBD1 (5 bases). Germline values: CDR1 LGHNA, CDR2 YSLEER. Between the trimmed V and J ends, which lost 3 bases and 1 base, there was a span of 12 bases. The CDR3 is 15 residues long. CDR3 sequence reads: CASSHGGSFNYGYTF. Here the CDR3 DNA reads TGCGCCAGCAGCCACGGGGGGAGTTTTAACTATGGCTACACCTTC.

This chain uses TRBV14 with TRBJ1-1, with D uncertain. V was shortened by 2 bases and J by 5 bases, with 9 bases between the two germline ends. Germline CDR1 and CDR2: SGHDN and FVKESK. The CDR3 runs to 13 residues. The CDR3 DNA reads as TGTGCCAGCAGCCAACTAGGAAAAACTGAAGCTTTCTTT. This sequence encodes CASSQLGKTEAFF.

CDR3 nucleotide sequence: TGTGCCAGCAGCCAGAGGTCAGGGGCTCTCTTTTCCTACGAGCAGTACTTC. Translating gives CASSQRSGALFSYEQYF. The genes are TRBV3-1 (or the pseudogene TRBV3-2) and TRBJ2-7, with D maybe TRBD1 (6 bases). CDR3 length: 17 residues. Germline values: CDR1 LGHDT, CDR2 YNNKEL (reference sequence). V lost 3 bases to trimming and J lost 1 base, with 19 bases between them.

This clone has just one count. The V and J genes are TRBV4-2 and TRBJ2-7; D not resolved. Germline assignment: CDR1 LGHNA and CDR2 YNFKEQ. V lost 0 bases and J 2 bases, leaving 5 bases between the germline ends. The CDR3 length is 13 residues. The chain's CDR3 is CASSQDGAYEQYF. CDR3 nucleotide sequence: TGTGCCAGCAGCCAAGACGGTGCCTACGAGCAGTACTTC.

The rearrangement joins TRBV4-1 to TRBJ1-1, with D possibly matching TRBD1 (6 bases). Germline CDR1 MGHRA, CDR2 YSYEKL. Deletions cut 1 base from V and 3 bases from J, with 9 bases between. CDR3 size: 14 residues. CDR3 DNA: TGCGCCAGCAGCCAAGTAGAGGGGGACACTGAAGCTTTCTTT. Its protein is CASSQVEGDTEAFF.

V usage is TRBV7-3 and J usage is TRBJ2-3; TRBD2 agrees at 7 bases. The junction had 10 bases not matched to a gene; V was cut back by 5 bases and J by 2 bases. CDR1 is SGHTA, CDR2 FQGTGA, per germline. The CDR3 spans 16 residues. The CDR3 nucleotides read TGTGCCAGCAGCCTATTGGGCGGGGGACCCACAGATACGCAGTATTTT. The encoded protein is CASSLLGGGPTDTQYF.

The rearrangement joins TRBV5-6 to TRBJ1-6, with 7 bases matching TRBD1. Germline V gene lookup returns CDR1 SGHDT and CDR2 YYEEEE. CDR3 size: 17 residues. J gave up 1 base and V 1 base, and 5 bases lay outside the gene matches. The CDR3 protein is CASSLTGDPSYNSPLHF. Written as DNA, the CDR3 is TGTGCCAGCAGCTTGACAGGGGACCCTTCCTATAATTCACCCCTCCACTTT.

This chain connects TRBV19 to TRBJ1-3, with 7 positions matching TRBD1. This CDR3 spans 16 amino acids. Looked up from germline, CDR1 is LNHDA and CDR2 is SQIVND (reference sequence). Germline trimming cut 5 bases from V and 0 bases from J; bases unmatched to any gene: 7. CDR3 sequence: CASSRRGPSSGNTIYF. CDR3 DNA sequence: TGTGCCAGTAGTCGGAGGGGGCCGAGCTCTGGAAACACCATATATTTT.

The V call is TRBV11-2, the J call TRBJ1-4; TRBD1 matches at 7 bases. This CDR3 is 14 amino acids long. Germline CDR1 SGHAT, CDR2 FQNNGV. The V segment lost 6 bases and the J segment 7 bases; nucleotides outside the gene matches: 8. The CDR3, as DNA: TGTGCCAGCAGACCGACAGGGACGGGTGAAAAACTGTTTTTT. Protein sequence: CASRPTGTGEKLFF.

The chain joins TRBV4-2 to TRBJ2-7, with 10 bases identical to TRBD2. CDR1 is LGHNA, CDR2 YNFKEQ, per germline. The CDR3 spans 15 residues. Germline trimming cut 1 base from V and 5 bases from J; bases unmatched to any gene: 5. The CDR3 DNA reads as TGTGCCAGCAGCCAAGTCGGGCTAGCGGGGGACGAGCAGTACTTC. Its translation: CASSQVGLAGDEQYF.

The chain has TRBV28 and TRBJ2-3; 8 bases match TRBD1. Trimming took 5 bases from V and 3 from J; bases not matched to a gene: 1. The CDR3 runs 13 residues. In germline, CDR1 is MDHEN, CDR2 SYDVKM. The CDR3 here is CASSTGGTDTQYF. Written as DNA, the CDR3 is TGTGCCAGCAGTACAGGGGGGACAGATACGCAGTATTTT.

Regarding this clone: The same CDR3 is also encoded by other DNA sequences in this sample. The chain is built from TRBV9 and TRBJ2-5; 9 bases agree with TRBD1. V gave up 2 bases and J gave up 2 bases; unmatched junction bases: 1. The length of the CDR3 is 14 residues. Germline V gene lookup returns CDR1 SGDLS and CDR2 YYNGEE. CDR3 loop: CASSVDRGQETQYF. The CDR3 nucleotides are TGTGCCAGCAGCGTCGACAGGGGGCAAGAGACCCAGTACTTC.

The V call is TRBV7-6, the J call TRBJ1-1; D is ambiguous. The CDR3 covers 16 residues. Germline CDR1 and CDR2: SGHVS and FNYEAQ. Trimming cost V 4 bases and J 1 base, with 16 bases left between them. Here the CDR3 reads CASSSPYKGGNTEAFF. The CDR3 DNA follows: TGTGCCAGCAGCTCGCCATACAAAGGCGGGAACACTGAAGCTTTCTTT.

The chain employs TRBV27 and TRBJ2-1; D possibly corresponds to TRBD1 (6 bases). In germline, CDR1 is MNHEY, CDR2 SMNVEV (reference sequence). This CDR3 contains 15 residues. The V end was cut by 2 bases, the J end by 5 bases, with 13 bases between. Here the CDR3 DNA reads TGTGCCAGCAGTTTACTGGCAGGGGCCGACAATGAGCAGTTCTTC. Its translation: CASSLLAGADNEQFF.

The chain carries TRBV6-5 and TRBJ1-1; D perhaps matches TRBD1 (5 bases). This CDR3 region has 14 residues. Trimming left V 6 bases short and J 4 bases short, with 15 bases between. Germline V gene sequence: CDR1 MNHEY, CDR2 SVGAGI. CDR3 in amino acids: CASRQVAGPTEAFF. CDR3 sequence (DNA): TGTGCCAGCAGACAGGTGGCAGGGCCCACTGAAGCTTTCTTT.

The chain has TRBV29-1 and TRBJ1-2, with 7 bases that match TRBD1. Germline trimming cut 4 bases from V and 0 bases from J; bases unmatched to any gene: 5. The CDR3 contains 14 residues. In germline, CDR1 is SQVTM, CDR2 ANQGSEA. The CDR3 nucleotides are TGCAGCGTTGTAGGGACAGCTACTAACTATGGCTACACCTTC. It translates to CSVVGTATNYGYTF.

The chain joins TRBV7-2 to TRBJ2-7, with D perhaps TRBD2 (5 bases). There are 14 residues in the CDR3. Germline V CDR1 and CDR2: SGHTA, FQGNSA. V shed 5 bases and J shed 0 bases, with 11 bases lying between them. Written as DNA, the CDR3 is TGTGCCAGCAGCCCCTCCGGGGACTCCTACGAGCAGTACTTC. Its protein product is CASSPSGDSYEQYF. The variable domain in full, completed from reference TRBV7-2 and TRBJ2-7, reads GAGVSQSPSNKVTEKGKDVELRCDPISGHTALYWYRQSLGQGLEFLIYFQGNSAPDKSGLPSDRFSAERTGGSVSTLTIQRTQQEDSAVYLCASSPSGDSYEQYFGPGTRLTVT.

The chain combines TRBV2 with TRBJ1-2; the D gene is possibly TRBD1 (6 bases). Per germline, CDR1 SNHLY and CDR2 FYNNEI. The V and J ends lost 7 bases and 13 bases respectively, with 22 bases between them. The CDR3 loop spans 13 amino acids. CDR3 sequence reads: CASIRSGGQSPTF. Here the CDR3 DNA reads TGTGCCAGCATCCGGAGCGGGGGGCAGTCACCCACCTTC.

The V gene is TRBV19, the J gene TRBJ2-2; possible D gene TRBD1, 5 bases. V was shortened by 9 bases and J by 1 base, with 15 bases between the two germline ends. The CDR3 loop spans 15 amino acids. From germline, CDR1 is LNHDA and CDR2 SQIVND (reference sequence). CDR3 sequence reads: CASNTGSGNTGELFF. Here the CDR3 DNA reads TGTGCCAGCAATACAGGTTCCGGGAACACCGGGGAGCTGTTTTTT.

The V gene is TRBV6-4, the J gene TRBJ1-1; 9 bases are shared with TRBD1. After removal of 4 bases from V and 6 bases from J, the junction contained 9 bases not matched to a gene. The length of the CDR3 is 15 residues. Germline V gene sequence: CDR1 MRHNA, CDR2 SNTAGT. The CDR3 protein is CASSGYLTGGAEAFF. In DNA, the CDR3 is TGTGCCAGCAGTGGGTACCTGACAGGGGGGGCTGAAGCTTTCTTT.

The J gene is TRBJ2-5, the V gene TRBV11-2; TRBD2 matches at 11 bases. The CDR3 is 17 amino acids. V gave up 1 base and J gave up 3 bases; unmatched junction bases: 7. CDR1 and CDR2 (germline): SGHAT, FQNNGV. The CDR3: CASSLAPSGGIEETQYF. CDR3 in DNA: TGTGCCAGCAGCTTAGCCCCTAGCGGGGGGATAGAAGAGACCCAGTACTTC.

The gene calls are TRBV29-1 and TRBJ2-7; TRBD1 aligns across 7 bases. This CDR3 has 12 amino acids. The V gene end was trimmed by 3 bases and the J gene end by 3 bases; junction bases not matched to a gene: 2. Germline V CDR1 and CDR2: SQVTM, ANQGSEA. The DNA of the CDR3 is TGCAGCGTTGACCCAGGGGGCTACGAGCAGTACTTC. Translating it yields CSVDPGGYEQYF.

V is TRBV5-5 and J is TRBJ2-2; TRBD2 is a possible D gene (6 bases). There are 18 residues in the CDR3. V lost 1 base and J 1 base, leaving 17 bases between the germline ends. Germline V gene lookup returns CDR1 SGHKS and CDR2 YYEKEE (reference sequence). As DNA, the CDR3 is TGTGCCAGCAGCTTGTTGGGGGGAAGGGAAAGGAACACCGGGGAGCTGTTTTTT. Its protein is CASSLLGGRERNTGELFF.

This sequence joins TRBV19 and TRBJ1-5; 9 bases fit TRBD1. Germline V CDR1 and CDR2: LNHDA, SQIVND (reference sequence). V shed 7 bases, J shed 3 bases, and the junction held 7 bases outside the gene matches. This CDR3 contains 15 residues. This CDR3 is CASIPDRGFNQPQHF. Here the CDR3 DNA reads TGTGCCAGTATTCCGGACAGGGGCTTCAATCAGCCCCAGCATTTT.